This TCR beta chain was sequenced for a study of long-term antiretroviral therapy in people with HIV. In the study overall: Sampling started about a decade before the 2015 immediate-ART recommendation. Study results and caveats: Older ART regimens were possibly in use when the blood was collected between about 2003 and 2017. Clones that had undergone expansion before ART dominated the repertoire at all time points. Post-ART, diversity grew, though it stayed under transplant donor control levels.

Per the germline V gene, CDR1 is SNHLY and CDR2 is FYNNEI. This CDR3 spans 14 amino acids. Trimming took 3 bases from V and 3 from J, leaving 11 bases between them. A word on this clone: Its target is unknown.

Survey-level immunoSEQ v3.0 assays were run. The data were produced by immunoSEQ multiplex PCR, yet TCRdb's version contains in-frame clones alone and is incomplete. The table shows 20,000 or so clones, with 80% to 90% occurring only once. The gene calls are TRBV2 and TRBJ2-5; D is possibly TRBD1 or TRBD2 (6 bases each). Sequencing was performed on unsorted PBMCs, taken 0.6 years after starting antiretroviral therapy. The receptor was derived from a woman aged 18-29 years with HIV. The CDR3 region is CASSDHREEETQYF. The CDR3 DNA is TGTGCCAGCAGTGACCACAGGGAGGAAGAGACCCAGTACTTC.